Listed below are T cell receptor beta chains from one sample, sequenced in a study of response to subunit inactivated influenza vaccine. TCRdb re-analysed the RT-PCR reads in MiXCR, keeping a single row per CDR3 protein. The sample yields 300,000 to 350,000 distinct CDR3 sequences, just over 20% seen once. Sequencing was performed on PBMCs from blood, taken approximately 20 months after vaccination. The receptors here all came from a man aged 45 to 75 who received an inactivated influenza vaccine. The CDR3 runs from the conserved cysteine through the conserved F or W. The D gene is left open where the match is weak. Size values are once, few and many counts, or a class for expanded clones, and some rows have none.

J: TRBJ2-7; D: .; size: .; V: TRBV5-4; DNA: TGTGCCAGCAGCCCGGAGGCGCAGACCTACGAGCAGTACTTC; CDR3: CASSPEAQTYEQYF
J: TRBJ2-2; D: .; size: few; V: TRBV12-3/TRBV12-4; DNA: TGTGCCAGCAGTGCAGGGGTCTACACCGGGGAGCTGTTTTTT; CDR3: CASSAGVYTGELFF
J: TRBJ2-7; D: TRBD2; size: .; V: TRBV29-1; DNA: TGCAGCGTTGTCCTAGCGGGAGGTAACGAGCAGTACTTC; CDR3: CSVVLAGGNEQYF
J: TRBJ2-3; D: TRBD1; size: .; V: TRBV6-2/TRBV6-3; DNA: TGTGCCAGCAGGCCAGGGACAGGGTGGAGAGATACGCAGTATTTT; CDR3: CASRPGTGWRDTQYF
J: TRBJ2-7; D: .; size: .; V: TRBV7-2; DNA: TGTGCCAGCAGCCCCTATTCTGTCGGGTTCTCCTACGAGCAGTACTTC; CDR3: CASSPYSVGFSYEQYF
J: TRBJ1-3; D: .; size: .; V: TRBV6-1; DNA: TGTGCCAGCAGTGTCCTAGACAGCTCTGGAAACACCATATATTTT; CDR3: CASSVLDSSGNTIYF
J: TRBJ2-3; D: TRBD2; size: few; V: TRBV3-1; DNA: TGTGCCAGCAGCCCTCTAGCGGGAGGGAGCACAGATACGCAGTATTTT; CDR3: CASSPLAGGSTDTQYF
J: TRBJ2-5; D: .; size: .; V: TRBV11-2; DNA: TGTGCCAGCAGCTTAGGGGCAGTAGAGACCCAGTACTTC; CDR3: CASSLGAVETQYF
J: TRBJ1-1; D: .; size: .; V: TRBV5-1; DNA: TGCGCCAGCAGCCCGACCCCGGATCGGGACACTGAAGCTTTCTTT; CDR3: CASSPTPDRDTEAFF
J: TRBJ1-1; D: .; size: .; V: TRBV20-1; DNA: TGCAGTGCTAGTCAGCAGCTGGTAGACACTGAAGCTTTCTTT; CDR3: CSASQQLVDTEAFF
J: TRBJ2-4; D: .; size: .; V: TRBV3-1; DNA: TGTGCCAGCAGCCAAGTTTATAAAGCGGAGCAGAAAAACGTTCAGTACTTC; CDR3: CASSQVYKAEQKNVQYF
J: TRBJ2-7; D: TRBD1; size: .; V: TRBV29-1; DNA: TGCAGCGTCAGGACAGGCGGCTCCTACGAGCAGTACTTC; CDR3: CSVRTGGSYEQYF
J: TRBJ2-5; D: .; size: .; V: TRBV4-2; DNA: TGTGCCAGCAGCCAAGGGGGTTACCAAGAGACCCAGTACTTC; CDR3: CASSQGGYQETQYF
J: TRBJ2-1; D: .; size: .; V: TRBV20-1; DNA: TGCAGTGCTACCCTTGACAGCTTCAATGAGCAGTTCTTC; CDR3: CSATLDSFNEQFF
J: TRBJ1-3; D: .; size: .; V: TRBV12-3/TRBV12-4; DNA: TGTGCCTTTCAGTCGCCCGTAGGGAACACCATATATTTT; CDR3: CAFQSPVGNTIYF
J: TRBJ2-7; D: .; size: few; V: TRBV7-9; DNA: TGTGCCAGCAGCCGAATTCGGCAGGGGAGATACGAGCAGTACTTC; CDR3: CASSRIRQGRYEQYF
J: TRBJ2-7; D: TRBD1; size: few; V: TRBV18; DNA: TGTGCCAGCTCCCCGGGACAGGAGAATTACGAGCAGTACTTC; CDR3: CASSPGQENYEQYF
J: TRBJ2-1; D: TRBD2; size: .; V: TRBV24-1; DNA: TGTGCCACCGGGGGACTAGCGGGGGGATACAATGAGCAGTTCTTC; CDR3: CATGGLAGGYNEQFF
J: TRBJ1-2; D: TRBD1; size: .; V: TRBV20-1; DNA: TGCAGTGCTAAGGACAGGGTTCGGGTGGAGTATGGCTACACCTTC; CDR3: CSAKDRVRVEYGYTF
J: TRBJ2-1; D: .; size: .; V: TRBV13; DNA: TGTGCCAGCAGCTTTATTACTGGCACCTACAATGAGCAGTTCTTC; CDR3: CASSFITGTYNEQFF
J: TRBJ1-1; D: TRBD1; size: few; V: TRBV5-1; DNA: TGCGCCAGCAGCCAAGACAGGGGCACTAACACTGAAGCTTTCTTT; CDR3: CASSQDRGTNTEAFF
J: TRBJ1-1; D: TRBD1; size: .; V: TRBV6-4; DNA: TGTGCCAGCAGTGACATTAAGACAGGGGGACTGAACACTGAAGCTTTCTTT; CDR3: CASSDIKTGGLNTEAFF
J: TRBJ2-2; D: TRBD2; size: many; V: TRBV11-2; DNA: TGTGCCAGCAGCTTCCTGGGCGGGAGGGCCGTATGGGAGCTGTTTTTT; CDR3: CASSFLGGRAVWELFF
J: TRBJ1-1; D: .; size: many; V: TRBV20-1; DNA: TGCACCGCAAGGGGGGGCACTGAAGCTTTCTTT; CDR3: CTARGGTEAFF
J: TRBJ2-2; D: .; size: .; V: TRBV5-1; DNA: TGCGCCAGCACCTCCCAGGGTTCGGGCACCGGGGAGCTGTTTTTT; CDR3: CASTSQGSGTGELFF
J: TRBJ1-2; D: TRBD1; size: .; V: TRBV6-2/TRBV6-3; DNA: TGTGCCAGCACCGGACAGGGCGGCTATGGCTACACCTTC; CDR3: CASTGQGGYGYTF
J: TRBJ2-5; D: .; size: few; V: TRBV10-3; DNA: TGTGCCATCAGTGAGTCGAATACACGGCGTCCAGAGACCCAGTACTTC; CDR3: CAISESNTRRPETQYF
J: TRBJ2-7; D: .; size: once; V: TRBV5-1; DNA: TGCGCCAGCAGCTTGTGGGAGGCCTTCTCCTACGAGCAGTACTTC; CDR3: CASSLWEAFSYEQYF
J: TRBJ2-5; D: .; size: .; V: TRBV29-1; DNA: TGCAGCGTTGAATACGCCACCCGAGGGGAGACCCAGTACTTC; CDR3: CSVEYATRGETQYF
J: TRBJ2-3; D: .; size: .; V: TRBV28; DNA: TGTGCCAGCAGTCCGCGACTAGCAGATACGCAGTATTTT; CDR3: CASSPRLADTQYF
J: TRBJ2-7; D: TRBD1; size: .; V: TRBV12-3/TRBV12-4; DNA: TGTGCCAGCAGTTGGAGAGACAGGGGATACTACGAGCAGTACTTC; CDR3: CASSWRDRGYYEQYF
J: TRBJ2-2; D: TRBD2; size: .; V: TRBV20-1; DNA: TGCAGTGCTAGGTTCCTAGGGCTAGCGGGAAATACCGGGGAGCTGTTTTTT; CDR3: CSARFLGLAGNTGELFF
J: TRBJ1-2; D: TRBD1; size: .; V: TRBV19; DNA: TGTGCCAGTAGCCAAGACAGGGCGCCCAGACGATATGGCTACACCTTC; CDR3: CASSQDRAPRRYGYTF
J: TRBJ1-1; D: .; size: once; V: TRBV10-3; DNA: TGTGCCATCAGTGACAGGGCTGAAGCTTTCTTT; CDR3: CAISDRAEAFF
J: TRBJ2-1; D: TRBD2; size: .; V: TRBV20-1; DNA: TGCAGTGCTAGACCCGGGACTAGCGGGAGTCTCCACAATGAGCAGTTCTTC; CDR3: CSARPGTSGSLHNEQFF
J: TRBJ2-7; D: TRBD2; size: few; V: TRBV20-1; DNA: TGCAGTGCTAGGGGGACTAGCGGGGGGTTCGGGTCCTACGAGCAGTACTTC; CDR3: CSARGTSGGFGSYEQYF
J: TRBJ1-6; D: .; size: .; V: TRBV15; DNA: TGTGCCACCAGCAGAGGCGGGGTTCTACCGGCCCTCCACTTT; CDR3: CATSRGGVLPALHF
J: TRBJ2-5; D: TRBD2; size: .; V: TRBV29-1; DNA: TGCAGCGTTGCGCCACTAGCGGGAGAAGGGGAGACCCAGTACTTC; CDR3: CSVAPLAGEGETQYF
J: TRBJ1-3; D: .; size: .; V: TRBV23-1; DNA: TGCGCCAGCAGAACAGTTGACTCTGGAAACACCATATATTTT; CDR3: CASRTVDSGNTIYF
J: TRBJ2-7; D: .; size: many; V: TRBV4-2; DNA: TGTGCCAGCAGCCAAGGGGACCGCTCCTACGAGCAGTACTTC; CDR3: CASSQGDRSYEQYF
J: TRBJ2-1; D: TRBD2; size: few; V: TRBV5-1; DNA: TGCGCCAGCAGGGCTAGCGGGGGGTCTAGCTCCTACAATGAGCAGTTCTTC; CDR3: CASRASGGSSSYNEQFF
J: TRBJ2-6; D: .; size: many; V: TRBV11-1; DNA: TGTGCCAGCAGCTTAGCCGTCCAGGTTCTTCGTGGTGGGGCCAACGTCCTGACTTTC; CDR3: CASSLAVQVLRGGANVLTF
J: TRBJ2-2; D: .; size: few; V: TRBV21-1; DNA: TGTGCCAGCAGCTTGCCCGGGACTAGCGGACTCACCGGGGAGCTGTTTTTT; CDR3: CASSLPGTSGLTGELFF
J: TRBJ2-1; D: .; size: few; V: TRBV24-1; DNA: TGTGCCACCAGTCTGGGGGACAATGAGCAGTTCTTC; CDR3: CATSLGDNEQFF
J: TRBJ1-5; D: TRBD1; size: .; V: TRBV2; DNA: TGTGCCAGCAGAGGGACAGGACAAAATAGCAATCAGCCCCAGCATTTT; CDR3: CASRGTGQNSNQPQHF
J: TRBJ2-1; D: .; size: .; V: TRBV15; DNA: TGTGCCACCAGCAGGGAACGAAATGAGCAGTTCTTC; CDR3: CATSRERNEQFF
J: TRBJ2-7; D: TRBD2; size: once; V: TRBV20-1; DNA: TGCAGTGCCGATTCCGGGACTAGCGGATACGAGCAGTACTTC; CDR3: CSADSGTSGYEQYF
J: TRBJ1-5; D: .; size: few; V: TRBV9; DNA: TGTGCCAGCAGCGTAGAAGGGAATGGCAATCAGCCCCAGCATTTT; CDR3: CASSVEGNGNQPQHF
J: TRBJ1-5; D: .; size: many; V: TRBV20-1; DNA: TGCAGTGCTAGATCGGGACCTCATAGCAATCAGCCCCAGCATTTT; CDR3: CSARSGPHSNQPQHF
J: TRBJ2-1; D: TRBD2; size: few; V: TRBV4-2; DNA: TGTGCCAGCAGCGCCGGGACTAGCGACTACAATGAGCAGTTCTTC; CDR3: CASSAGTSDYNEQFF
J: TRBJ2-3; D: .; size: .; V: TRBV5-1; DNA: TGCGCCAGCAGCCGCACCCTACGACTAGGAGGGGACACAGATACGCAGTATTTT; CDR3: CASSRTLRLGGDTDTQYF
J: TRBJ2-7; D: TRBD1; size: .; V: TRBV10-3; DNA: TGTGCCATCAGCCGGGACAGGGCCTTCAAGCAGTACTTC; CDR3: CAISRDRAFKQYF
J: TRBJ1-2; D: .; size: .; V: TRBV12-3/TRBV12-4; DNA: TGTGCCAGCAGTCCCCGAATCGGCAACTATGGCTACACCTTC; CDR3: CASSPRIGNYGYTF
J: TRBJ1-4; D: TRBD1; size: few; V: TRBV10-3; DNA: TGTGCCATCAGTGAGAGGGGACAGGGGGATGAAAAACTGTTTTTT; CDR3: CAISERGQGDEKLFF
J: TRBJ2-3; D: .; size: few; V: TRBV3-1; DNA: TGTGCCAGCAGCCAAGACCGATACACAGATACGCAGTATTTT; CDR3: CASSQDRYTDTQYF